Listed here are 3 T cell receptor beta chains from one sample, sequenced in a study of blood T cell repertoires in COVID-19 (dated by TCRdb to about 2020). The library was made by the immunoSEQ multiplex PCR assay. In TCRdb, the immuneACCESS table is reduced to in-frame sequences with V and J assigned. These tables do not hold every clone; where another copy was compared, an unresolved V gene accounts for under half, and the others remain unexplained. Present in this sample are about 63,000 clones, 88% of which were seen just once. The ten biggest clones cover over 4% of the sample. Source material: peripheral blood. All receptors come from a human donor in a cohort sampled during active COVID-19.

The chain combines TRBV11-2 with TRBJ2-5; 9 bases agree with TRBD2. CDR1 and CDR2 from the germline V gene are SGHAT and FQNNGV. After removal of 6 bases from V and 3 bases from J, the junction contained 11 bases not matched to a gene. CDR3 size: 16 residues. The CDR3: CASRSRAGGGEETQYF. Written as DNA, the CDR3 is TGTGCCAGCAGATCCCGGGCCGGCGGGGGGGAAGAGACCCAGTACTTC. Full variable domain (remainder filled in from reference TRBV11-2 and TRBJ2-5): EAGVAQSPRYKIIEKRQSVAFWCNPISGHATLYWYQQILGQGPKLLIQFQNNGVVDDSQLPKDRFSAERLKGVDSTLKIQPAKLEDSAVYLCASRSRAGGGEETQYFGPGTRLLVL.

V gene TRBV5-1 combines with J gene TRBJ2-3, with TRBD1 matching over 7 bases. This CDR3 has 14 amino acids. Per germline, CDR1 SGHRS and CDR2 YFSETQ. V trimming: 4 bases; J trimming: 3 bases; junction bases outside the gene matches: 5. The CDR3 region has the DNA TGCGCCAGCAGCCCCCGACAGGGAACAGATACGCAGTATTTT. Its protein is CASSPRQGTDTQYF.

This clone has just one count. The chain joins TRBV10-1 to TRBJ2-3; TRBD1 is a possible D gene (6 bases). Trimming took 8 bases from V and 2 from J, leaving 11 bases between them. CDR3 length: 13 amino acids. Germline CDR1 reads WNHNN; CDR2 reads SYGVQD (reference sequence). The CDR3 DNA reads TGCGCCAGCGGCCGGGACAACACAGATACGCAGTATTTT. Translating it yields CASGRDNTDTQYF.